Detailed here is one T cell receptor (beta chain). Its recognized antigen is unknown. The record has no base qualities; no much larger clone is one base away. The data stem from a study of vaccination effects on CD4 cells after COVID-19 (dated by TCRdb to the early 2020s). For the wider study: Two doses of either the BNT162b2 or the mRNA-1273 mRNA SARS-CoV-2 vaccine were administered to participants. Pre-vaccine samples were collected from a couple of convalescent patients 16 days and one week before the first dose, corresponding to 142 and 148 days after COVID-19 diagnosis. Altogether, some 10 COVID-19 convalescent patients and several SARS-CoV-2-naive healthy vaccine recipients made up the full study. SARS-CoV-2 spike-specific CD4+ TCR repertoires from before and after mRNA vaccination were compared in COVID-19 convalescent patients and in infection-naive vaccine recipients. The Oncomine TCR Beta short-read assay on an Illumina iSeq 100 was used to sequence cultures from other donors in the study.

Trimming costs V 0 bases and J 0 bases, and their ends lie 11 bases apart. Based on the germline V gene, the CDR1 and CDR2 sequences are SGDLS and YYNGEE. The CDR3 starts with the cysteine, ends with the phenylalanine, and has 16 residues. The sequence is cut down to CDR3 DNA, 48 bases in frame from base 1. Points the paper makes about the study in general: Both infection-induced and vaccine-induced clones contracted markedly at late post-vaccination timepoints, which is consistent with waning T cell responses. In convalescent patients, the post-vaccine spike-reactive repertoire was composed mainly of new vaccine-induced clones that were largely distinct from infection-induced clones. Limitations of the study were the small number of convalescent patients and the absence of early post-infection timepoints.

Library preparation used the immunoSEQ multiplex PCR assay. TCR beta CDR3 sequencing was performed on DNA from the cultured, isolated CD4+ T cells. The authors processed their data as follows. Non-productive TCR sequences were removed, reads were trimmed to the CDR3 region, and CDR3s of at least 7 amino acids were retained. Antigen-specific clonotypes were identified using the MANAFEST web app by comparison of expansion in peptide wells against reference cultures. To be called positive, a clone needed expansion at FDR<0.05 compared with the reference and with all other wells, an odds ratio greater than 5, and a frequency greater than 0.1% in two replicate wells. A clonotype was called cross-reactive if it was significantly expanded both in SARS-CoV-2 spike wells and in at least one common cold coronavirus spike condition. Levenshtein distance calculated with the stringdist R package was used to assess CDR3 similarity, and unrooted trees were constructed with ape in R 3.6.1. In its TCRdb copy, this immuneACCESS table keeps in-frame sequences only and misses some clones. Where compared with another copy, unresolved V genes explain less than half of these, and the others have no known cause. The V and J calls and clone size are taken from that table; D and trimming were inferred from the DNA. The table for this sample lists around 49,000 clones; 65% to 70% of them were counted only once. In total, the top ten clones hold roughly 30% of the sample.

In the ViraFEST assay, PBMC were stimulated with viral peptide pools, and antigen-specific CD4+ T cell clonotypes were then identified by expansion using TCR sequencing. After less than 13 days of culture, CD4+ T cells were isolated with the EasySep CD4+ T cell isolation kit. Convalescent patients had PCR-confirmed SARS-CoV-2 infection between March and December 2020, before Alpha, Beta and Delta variants emerged in the United States. About 2.2 million PBMC per well were cultured in IMDM with 5% human AB serum, 8.5 to 10 IU/ml IL-2 and gentamicin, plus 10 ug/ml peptides. Half of the culture medium was replaced with fresh IL-2-containing medium on days 3 and 7. Unless otherwise noted, each peptide stimulation condition was cultured in triplicate wells. Using Ficoll-Paque Plus gradient centrifugation, PBMC were separated from whole blood and then either used fresh or cryopreserved at -140C. The QIAamp micro DNA kit was used to extract genomic DNA from the cultured CD4+ T cells.

This clonotype was sampled from a human donor who had a prior SARS-CoV-2 infection. The chain links TRBV9 with TRBJ2-3; the D gene remains uncertain. This specimen consisted of CD4+ T cells from PBMCs cultured with a peptide pool, obtained before COVID-19 vaccination. In nucleotides, the sequence is TGTGCCAGCAGCGTAGCGCTTGGCAGTAGCACAGATACGCAGTATTTT. This encodes CASSVALGSSTDTQYF.